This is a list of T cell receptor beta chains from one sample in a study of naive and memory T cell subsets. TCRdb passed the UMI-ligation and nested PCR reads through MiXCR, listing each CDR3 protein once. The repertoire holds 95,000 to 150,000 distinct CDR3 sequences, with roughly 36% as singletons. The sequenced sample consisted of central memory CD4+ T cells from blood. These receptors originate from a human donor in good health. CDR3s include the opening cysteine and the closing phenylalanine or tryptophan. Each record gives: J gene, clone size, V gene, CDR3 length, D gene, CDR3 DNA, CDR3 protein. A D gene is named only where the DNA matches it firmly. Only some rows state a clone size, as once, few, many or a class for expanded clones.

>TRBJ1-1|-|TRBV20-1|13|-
TGCAGTGCTCACCGACAGGTGAACACTGAAGCTTTCTTT
CSAHRQVNTEAFF
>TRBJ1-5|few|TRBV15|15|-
TGTGCCACTCAAAACGGGGGTTGGGTAAATCAGCCCCAGCATTTT
CATQNGGWVNQPQHF
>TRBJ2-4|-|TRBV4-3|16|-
TGCGCCAGCAGCCAAGAAGTGGGGCGACCCAAAAACATTCAGTACTTC
CASSQEVGRPKNIQYF
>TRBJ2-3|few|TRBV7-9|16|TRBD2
TGTGCCAGCAGCTCACCGGCGGGAGCCATCACAGATACGCAGTATTTT
CASSSPAGAITDTQYF
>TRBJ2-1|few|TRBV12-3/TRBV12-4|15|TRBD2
TGTGCCAGCACTTTAAGGACTAGCGGCCACAATGAGCAGTTCTTC
CASTLRTSGHNEQFF
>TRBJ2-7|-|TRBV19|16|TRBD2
TGTGCCAGTAGTTCGGGGACTAGCGGGGACGCAGGCGAGCAGTACTTC
CASSSGTSGDAGEQYF
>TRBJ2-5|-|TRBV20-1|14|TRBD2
TGCAGTGCCTCGGTCGCTAGCGGCTTAGAGACCCAGTACTTC
CSASVASGLETQYF
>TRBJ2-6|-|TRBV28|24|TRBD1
TGTGCCAGCAGACGAAGAGATAGAAACAAGGGACAGGTCTATTTTGCGGCAGGGGCCAACGTCCTGACTTTC
CASRRRDRNKGQVYFAAGANVLTF
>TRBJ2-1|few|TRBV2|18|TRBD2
TGTGCCAGCAGTGAATTAAGGTCGGGACTAGCGGGATACAATGAGCAGTTCTTC
CASSELRSGLAGYNEQFF
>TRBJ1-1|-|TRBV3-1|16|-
TGTGCCAGCAGACCGGGACCGTTACCGCCGAACACTGAAGCTTTCTTT
CASRPGPLPPNTEAFF
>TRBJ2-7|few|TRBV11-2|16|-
TGTGCCAGCAGCTTGGCCCTTACAGGCGTTGACGACGAGCAGTACTTC
CASSLALTGVDDEQYF
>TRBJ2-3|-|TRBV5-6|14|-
TGTGCCAGCAGCCTTCGGTTGACAGGAGATACGCAGTATTTT
CASSLRLTGDTQYF
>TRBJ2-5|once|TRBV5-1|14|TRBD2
TGCGCCAGCAGCTTAGTTCGGACTAGCGGGACCCAGTACTTC
CASSLVRTSGTQYF
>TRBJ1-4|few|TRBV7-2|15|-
TGTGCCAGCAGCTCGGGGGGGGTGAGCCTTGAAAAACTGTTTTTT
CASSSGGVSLEKLFF
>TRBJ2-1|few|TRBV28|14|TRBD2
TGTGCCAGCAGTTTACCGGGAGGGAGGAATGAGCAGTTCTTC
CASSLPGGRNEQFF
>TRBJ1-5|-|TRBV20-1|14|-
TGCAGTGCTCCTCCAGGGGAGGCAAATCAGCCCCAGCATTTT
CSAPPGEANQPQHF
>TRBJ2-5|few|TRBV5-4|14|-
TGTGCCAGCAGCCGAACAGTCGGCCAAGAGACCCAGTACTTC
CASSRTVGQETQYF
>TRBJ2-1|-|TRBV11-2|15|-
TGTGCCAGCAGTCCGGCGCCTAAATTTATCGATGAGCAGTTCTTC
CASSPAPKFIDEQFF
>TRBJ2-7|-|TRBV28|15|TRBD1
TGTGCCAGCAGCCCGGTGACAGGGGCAAGGTACGAGCAGTACTTC
CASSPVTGARYEQYF
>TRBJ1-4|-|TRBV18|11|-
TGTGCCAGCTCGGACAGTGGAAAACTGTTTTTT
CASSDSGKLFF
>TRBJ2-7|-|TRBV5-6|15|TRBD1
TGTGCCAGCAGTAATTCACAGGGGGGTTTTTCCGAGCAGTACTTC
CASSNSQGGFSEQYF
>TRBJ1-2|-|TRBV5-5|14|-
TGTGCCAGCAGCTTCCGGGCGGGATTCAACGGCTACACCTTC
CASSFRAGFNGYTF
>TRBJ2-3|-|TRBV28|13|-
TGTGCCAGCAGCCTAGGGAACACAGATACGCAGTATTTT
CASSLGNTDTQYF
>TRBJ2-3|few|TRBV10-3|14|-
TGTGCCATCAGCCGGGACCAGAGCACAGATACGCAGTATTTT
CAISRDQSTDTQYF
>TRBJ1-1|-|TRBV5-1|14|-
TGCGCCAGCAGCCCCCACCAGGGGAACACTGAAGCTTTCTTT
CASSPHQGNTEAFF
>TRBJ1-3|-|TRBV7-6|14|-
TGTGCCAGCAGCTTAAACCCCTCTGGAAACACCATATATTTT
CASSLNPSGNTIYF
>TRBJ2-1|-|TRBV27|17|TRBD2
TGTGCCAGCAGTTTACTAGCGGGAGGCCCGTCCTACAATGAGCAGTTCTTC
CASSLLAGGPSYNEQFF
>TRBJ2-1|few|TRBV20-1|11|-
TGCAGTGCTACTTCCGGTGGGAGCCAGTTCTTC
CSATSGGSQFF
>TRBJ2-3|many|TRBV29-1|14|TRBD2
TGCAGCGCCAGAGAGCGGGAGGCTACAGATACGCAGTATTTT
CSAREREATDTQYF
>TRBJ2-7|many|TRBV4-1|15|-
TGCGCCAGCAGCCTCGCGGAATGGTCCCGTTACGAGCAGTACTTC
CASSLAEWSRYEQYF
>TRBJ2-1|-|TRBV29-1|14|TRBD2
TGCAGCGTTGAAGCTAGCGGACCCTACAATGAGCAGTTCTTC
CSVEASGPYNEQFF
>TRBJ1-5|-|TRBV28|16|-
TGTGCCAGCAGCCATCGAAGTACCTTAACCGGTCAGCCCCAGCATTTT
CASSHRSTLTGQPQHF
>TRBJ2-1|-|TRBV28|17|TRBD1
TGTGCCAGCAGCCATGAACTAGGACAGGGTTTCAAAAATGAGCAGTTCTTC
CASSHELGQGFKNEQFF
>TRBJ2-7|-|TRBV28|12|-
TGTGCCAGCAGTTTAAATCCCTACGAGCAGTACTTC
CASSLNPYEQYF
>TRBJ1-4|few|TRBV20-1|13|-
TGCAGTGCTGATCAGGGGTTCGAGGAAAAACTGTTTTTT
CSADQGFEEKLFF
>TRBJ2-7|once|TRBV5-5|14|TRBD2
TGTGCCAGCAGTCCCGGGAGGGCGGGTTACGAGCAGTACTTC
CASSPGRAGYEQYF
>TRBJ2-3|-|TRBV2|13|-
TGTGCCAGCAACGGCAGGGCCACAGATACGCAGTATTTT
CASNGRATDTQYF
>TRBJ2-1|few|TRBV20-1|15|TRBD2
TGCAGTGCTCGAAAACTAGCGCCCATTTACAATGAGCAGTTCTTC
CSARKLAPIYNEQFF
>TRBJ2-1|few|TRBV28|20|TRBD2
TGTGCCAGCAGTTTATTCGGTCTAGCGGGAGGGTTAAGCTCCTACAATGAGCAGTTCTTC
CASSLFGLAGGLSSYNEQFF
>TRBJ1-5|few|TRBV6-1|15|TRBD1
TGTGCCAGCAACGGACAGGGCAGTGGTAGTCAGCCCCAGCATTTT
CASNGQGSGSQPQHF
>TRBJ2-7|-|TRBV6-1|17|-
TGTGCCAGCAGTGAATATTTCGGCGGTCAGAAAGGTACCGAGCAGTACTTC
CASSEYFGGQKGTEQYF
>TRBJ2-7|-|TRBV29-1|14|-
TGCAGCGTTGTTCCGGGGGCCTTGGCCTACGAGCAGTACTTC
CSVVPGALAYEQYF
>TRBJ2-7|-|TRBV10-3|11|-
TGTGCCATCGCTAGATTCGGCGAGCAGTACTTC
CAIARFGEQYF
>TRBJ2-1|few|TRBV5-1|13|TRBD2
TGCGCCAGCAGCTTTACTAGCGACAATGAGCAGTTCTTC
CASSFTSDNEQFF
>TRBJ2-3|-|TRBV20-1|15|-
TGCAGTGCTCCCGACAAGCTACTTAACACAGATACGCAGTATTTT
CSAPDKLLNTDTQYF
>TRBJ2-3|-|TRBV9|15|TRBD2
TGTGCCAGCAGCTCGGGACTAGCGGGAGGCAATACGCAGTATTTT
CASSSGLAGGNTQYF
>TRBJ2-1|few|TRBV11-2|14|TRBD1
TGTGCCAGCAGCTACGGGACAGGGGTCAATGAGCAGTTCTTC
CASSYGTGVNEQFF
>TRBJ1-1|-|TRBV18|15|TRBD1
TGTGCCAGCTCACCGAACAGGGGGAGAAACACTGAAGCTTTCTTT
CASSPNRGRNTEAFF
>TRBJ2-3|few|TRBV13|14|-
TGTGCCAGCAGCGGGGATTCGAGGGCAGATACGCAGTATTTT
CASSGDSRADTQYF
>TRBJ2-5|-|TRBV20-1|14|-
TGCAGTGCTAGAGGGGGGAGCAGGCAGGAGACCCAGTACTTC
CSARGGSRQETQYF
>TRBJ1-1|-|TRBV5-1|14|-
TGCGCCAGCAGCTTGTTAGGGTCGAACACTGAAGCTTTCTTT
CASSLLGSNTEAFF
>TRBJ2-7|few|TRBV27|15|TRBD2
TGTGCCAGCAGGGGTACTAGCGGGAGTTCATACGAGCAGTACTTC
CASRGTSGSSYEQYF
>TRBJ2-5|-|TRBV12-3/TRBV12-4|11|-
TGTGCCAGCAGAGCGGGAGAGACCCAGTACTTC
CASRAGETQYF
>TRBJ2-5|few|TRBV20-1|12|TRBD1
TGCAGTGCCTCGGGACAGGGTGAGACCCAGTACTTC
CSASGQGETQYF
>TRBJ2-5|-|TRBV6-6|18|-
TGTGCCAGCACCCTTTTTACGGGAAGCAGGTTAGGGCAAGAGACCCAGTACTTC
CASTLFTGSRLGQETQYF
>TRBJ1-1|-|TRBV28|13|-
TGTGCCAGCAGTTTGGGAGCCTGGACTGAAGCTTTCTTT
CASSLGAWTEAFF
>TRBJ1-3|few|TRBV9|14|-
TGTGCCAGCAGCGTCGGGGGGGCTGGAAACACCATATATTTT
CASSVGGAGNTIYF
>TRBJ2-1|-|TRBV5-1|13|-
TGCGCCAGCAGCTTTCTGACTAATGACTTGCAGTTCTTC
CASSFLTNDLQFF
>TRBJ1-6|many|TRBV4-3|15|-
TGCGCCAGCAGCGCGGACAGTTCCTATAATTCACCCCTCCACTTT
CASSADSSYNSPLHF
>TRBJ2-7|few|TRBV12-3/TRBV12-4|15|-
TGTGCCAGCAGAATCGGGCCCGAGATCTCCTACGAGCAGTACTTC
CASRIGPEISYEQYF